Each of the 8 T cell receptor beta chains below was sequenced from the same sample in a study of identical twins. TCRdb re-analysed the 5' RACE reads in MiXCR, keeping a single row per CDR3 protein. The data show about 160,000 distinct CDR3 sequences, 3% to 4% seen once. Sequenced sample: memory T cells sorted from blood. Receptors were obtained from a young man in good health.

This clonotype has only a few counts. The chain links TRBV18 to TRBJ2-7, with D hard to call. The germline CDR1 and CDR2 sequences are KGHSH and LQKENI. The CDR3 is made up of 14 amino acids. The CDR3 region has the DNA TGTGCCAGCTCACTTACACGTGCCTCCAACGAGCAGTACGTC. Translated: CASSLTRASNEQYV.

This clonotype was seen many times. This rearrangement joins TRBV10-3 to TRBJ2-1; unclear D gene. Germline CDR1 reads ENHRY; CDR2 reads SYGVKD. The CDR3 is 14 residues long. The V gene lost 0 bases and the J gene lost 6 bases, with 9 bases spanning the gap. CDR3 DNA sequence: TGTGCCATCAGTGAGTCGAGACTCATCAATGAGCAGTTCTTC. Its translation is CAISESRLINEQFF.

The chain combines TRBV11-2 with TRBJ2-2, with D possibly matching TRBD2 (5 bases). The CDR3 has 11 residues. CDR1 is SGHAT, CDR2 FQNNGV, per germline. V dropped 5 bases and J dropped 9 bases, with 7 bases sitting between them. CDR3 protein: CASSVARELFF. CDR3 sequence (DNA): TGTGCCAGCAGCGTAGCGAGGGAGCTGTTTTTT.

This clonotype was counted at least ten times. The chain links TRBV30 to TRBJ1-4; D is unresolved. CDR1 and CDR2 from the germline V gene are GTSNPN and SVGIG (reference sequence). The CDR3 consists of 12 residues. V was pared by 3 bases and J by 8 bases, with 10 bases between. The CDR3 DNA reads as TGTGCCTGGAGCGCCCGTGGGGAAAAACTGTTTTTT. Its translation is CAWSARGEKLFF.

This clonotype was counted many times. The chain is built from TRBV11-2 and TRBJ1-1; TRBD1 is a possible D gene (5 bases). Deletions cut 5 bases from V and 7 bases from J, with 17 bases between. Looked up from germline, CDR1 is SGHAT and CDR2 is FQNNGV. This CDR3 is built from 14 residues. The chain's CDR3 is CASSISPGADEAFF. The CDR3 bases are TGTGCCAGCAGCATCTCGCCCGGGGCGGATGAAGCTTTCTTT.

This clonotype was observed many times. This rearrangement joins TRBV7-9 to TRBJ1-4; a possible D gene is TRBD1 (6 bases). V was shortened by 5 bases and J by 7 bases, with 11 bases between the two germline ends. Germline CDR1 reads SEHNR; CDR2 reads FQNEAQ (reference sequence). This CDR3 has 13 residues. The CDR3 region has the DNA TGTGCCAGCAGCATAGGGACAACTGAAAAACTGTTTTTT. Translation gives CASSIGTTEKLFF.

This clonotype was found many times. The CDR3 DNA is TGTGCCAGCAGCTTAGTTGGGACAGGGTCCTACAATGAGCAGTTCTTC. Translation gives CASSLVGTGSYNEQFF. The gene calls are TRBV7-2 and TRBJ2-1; 9 bases fit TRBD1. V gave up 1 base and J gave up 1 base; unmatched junction bases: 2. The CDR3 is 16 amino acids. Germline V gene data show CDR1 as SGHTA and CDR2 as FQGNSA.

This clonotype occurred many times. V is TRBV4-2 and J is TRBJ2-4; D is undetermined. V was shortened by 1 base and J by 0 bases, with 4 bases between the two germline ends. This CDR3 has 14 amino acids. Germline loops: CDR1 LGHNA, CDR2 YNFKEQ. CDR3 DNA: TGTGCCAGCAGCCAAGGAGTAGCCAAAAACATTCAGTACTTC. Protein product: CASSQGVAKNIQYF.